This TCR beta chain originates from a study of control samples from healthy donors and cancer patients. The ends lost 5 bases at V and 5 bases at J; junction bases unmatched: 9. This CDR3 comprises 15 residues. In germline, CDR1 is SGHNT, CDR2 YENEEA. This table comes from immunoSEQ multiplex PCR, and its TCRdb copy is limited to in-frame clones, with some not included. The sample has about 150,000 clones; over 90% are singletons. What was sequenced was blood. The chain joins TRBV11-3 to TRBJ2-1; 7 bases agree with TRBD2. This TCR came from a man aged 45-65 years in good health. Here the CDR3 reads CASSPMAGANNEQFF. The CDR3 nucleotides read TGTGCCAGCAGCCCTATGGCGGGAGCAAACAATGAGCAGTTCTTC.